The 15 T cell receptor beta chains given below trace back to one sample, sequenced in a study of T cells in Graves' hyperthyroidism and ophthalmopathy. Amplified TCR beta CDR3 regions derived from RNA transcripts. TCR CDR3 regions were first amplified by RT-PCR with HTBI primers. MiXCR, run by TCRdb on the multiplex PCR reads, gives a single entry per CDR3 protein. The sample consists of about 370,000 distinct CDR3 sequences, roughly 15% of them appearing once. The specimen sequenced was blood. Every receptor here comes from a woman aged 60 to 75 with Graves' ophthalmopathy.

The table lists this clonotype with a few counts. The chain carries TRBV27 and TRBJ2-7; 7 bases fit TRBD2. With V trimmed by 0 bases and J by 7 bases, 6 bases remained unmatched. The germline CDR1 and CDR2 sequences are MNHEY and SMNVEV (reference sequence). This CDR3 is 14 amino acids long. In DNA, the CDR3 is TGTGCCAGCAGTTTATCAGGCGGGAGTATAGAGCAGTACTTC. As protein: CASSLSGGSIEQYF.

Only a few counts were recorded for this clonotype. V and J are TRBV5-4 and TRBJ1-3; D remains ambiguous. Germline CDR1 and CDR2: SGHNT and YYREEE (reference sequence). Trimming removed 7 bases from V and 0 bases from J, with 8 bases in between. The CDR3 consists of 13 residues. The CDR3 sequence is CASGQISGNTIYF. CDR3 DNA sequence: TGTGCCAGCGGTCAGATCTCTGGAAACACCATATATTTT.

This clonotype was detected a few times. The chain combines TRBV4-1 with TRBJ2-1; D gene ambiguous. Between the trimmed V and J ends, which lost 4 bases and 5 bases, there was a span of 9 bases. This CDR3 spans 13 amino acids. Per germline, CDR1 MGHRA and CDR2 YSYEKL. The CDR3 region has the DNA TGCGCCAGCAGCCCCAGACCTAACAATGAGCAGTTCTTC. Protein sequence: CASSPRPNNEQFF.

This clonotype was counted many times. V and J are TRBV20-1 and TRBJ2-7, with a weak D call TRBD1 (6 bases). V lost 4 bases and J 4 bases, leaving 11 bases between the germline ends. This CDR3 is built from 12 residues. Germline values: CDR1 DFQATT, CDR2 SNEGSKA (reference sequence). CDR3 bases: TGCAGTGCTAACAGGGATGGGTACGAGCAGTACTTC. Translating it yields CSANRDGYEQYF.

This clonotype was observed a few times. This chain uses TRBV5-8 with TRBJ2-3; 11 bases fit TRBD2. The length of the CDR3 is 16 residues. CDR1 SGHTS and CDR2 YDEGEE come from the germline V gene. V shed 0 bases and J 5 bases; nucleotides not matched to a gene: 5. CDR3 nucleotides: TGTGCCAGCAGCTTGGATAGCGGGAGGGCGGAAGATACGCAGTATTTT. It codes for CASSLDSGRAEDTQYF.

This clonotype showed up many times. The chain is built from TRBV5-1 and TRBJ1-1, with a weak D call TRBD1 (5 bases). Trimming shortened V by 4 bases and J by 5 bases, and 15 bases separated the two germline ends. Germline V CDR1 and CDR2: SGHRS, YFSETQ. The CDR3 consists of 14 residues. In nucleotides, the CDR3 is TGCGCCAGCAGCCCACCGGGACCGAGAACTGAAGCTTTCTTT. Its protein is CASSPPGPRTEAFF.

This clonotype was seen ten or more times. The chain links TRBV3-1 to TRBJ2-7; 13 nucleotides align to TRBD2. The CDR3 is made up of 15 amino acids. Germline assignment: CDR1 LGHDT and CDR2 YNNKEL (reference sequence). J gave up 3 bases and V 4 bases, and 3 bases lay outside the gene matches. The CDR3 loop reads CASSPLAGGLYEQYF. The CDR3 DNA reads TGTGCCAGCAGCCCACTAGCGGGAGGGCTCTACGAGCAGTACTTC.

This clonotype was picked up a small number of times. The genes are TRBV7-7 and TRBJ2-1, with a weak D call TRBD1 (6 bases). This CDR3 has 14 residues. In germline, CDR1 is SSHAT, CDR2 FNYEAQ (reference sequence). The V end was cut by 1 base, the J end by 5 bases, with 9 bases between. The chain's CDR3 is CASSLGGQNNEQFF. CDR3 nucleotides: TGTGCCAGCAGCTTAGGCGGACAGAACAATGAGCAGTTCTTC.

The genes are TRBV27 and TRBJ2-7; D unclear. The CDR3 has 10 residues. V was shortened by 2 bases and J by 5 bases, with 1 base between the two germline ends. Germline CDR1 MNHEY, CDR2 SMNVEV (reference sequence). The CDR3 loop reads CASSLHEQYF. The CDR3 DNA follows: TGTGCCAGCAGTTTACACGAGCAGTACTTC.

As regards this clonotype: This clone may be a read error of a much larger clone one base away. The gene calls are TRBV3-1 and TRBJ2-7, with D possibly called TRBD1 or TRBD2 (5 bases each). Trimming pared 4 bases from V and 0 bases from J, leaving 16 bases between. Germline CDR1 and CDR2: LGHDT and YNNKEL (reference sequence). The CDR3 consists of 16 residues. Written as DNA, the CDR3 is TGTGCCAGCAGCCTCTCCGGGATGACAGCCTCCTACGAGCAGTACTTC. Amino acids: CASSLSGMTASYEQYF.

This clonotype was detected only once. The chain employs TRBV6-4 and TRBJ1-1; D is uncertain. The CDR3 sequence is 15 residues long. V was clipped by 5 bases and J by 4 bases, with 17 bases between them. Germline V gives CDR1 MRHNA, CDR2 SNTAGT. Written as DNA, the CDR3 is TGTGCCAGCAGTTACGGGGTCAGCCCGGTCACTGAAGCTTTCTTT. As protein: CASSYGVSPVTEAFF.

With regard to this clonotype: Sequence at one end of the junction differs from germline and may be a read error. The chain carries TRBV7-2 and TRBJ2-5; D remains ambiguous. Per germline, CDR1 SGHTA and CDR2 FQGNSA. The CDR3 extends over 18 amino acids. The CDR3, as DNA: TGCGCCAGCAGCCAAGAAGGGTTCGCCCCGGTGAAGGAAGAGACCCAGTACTTC. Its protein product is CASSQEGFAPVKEETQYF.

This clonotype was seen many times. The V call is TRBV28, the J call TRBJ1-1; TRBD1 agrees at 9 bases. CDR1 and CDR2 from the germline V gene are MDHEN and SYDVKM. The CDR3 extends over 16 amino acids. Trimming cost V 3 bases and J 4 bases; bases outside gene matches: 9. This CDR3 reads CASSLVGTGIGTEAFF. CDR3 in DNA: TGTGCCAGCAGTTTGGTGGGGACAGGGATTGGCACTGAAGCTTTCTTT.

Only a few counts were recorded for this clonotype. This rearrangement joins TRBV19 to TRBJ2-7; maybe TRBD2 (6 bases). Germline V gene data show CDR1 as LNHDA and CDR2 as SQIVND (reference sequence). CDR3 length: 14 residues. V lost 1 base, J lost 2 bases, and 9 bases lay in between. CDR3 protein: CASSIAGVTYEQYF. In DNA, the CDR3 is TGTGCCAGTAGTATAGCGGGAGTCACCTACGAGCAGTACTTC.

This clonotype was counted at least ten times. CDR3 loop: CASSPDYTTQPQHF. In DNA form, the CDR3 reads TGTGCCAGCAGTCCGGACTACACGACCCAGCCCCAGCATTTT. The chain combines TRBV5-5 with TRBJ1-5, with no clear D. This CDR3 is built from 14 residues. Per germline, CDR1 SGHKS and CDR2 YYEKEE (reference sequence). Deletions cut 5 bases from V and 7 bases from J, with 16 bases between.